This TCR beta chain was retrieved from a study of CD8+CD57+ T cells in acquired aplastic anemia. About the research overall: Sorted CD4+ and CD8+ cells yielded DNA averaging around 3 ug. Where healthy donors were concerned, CD4+ cells averaged approximately 10 million reads. Study-level points and caveats: Sharing between patients and controls was observed for about 27 CD8+ CDR3 sequences. Significant differences in CD8+ Simpson's diversity were not observed between patients and controls.

A note on this clonotype: The antigen remains unidentified.

Genomic DNA templated the TCR beta VDJ and CDR3 profiling. Via MiXCR, TCRdb re-called the reads, giving one row per CDR3 protein. The sample includes around 50,000 distinct CDR3 sequences, approximately 72% of them seen just once. The receptor was isolated from a human donor in good health, serving as a control. The source material was sorted CD4+, CD8+, or CD8+CD57+ T cells (not recorded which) from PBMCs.

CDR3: CASSPRGTGGHSEQYF. The DNA of the CDR3 is TGTGCCAGCAGCCCCCGCGGGACAGGGGGCCATAGCGAGCAGTACTTC. The genes are TRBV4-2 and TRBJ2-7; the match to TRBD1 covers 12 bases. CDR3 length: 16 residues. Germline V CDR1 and CDR2: LGHNA, YNFKEQ. V was pared by 4 bases and J by 6 bases, with 10 bases of the junction left unmatched.